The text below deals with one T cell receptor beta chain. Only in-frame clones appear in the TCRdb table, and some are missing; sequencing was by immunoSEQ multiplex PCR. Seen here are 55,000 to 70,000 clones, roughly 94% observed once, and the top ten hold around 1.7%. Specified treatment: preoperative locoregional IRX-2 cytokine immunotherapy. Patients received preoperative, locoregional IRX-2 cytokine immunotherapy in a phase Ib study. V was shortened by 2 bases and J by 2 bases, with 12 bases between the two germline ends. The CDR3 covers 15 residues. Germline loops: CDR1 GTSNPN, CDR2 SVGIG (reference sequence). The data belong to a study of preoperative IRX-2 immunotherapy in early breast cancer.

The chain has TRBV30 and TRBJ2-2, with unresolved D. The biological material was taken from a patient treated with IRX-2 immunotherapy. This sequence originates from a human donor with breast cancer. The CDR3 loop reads CAWSPKNRNTGELFF. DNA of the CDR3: TGTGCCTGGAGTCCTAAAAACAGAAACACCGGGGAGCTGTTTTTT.